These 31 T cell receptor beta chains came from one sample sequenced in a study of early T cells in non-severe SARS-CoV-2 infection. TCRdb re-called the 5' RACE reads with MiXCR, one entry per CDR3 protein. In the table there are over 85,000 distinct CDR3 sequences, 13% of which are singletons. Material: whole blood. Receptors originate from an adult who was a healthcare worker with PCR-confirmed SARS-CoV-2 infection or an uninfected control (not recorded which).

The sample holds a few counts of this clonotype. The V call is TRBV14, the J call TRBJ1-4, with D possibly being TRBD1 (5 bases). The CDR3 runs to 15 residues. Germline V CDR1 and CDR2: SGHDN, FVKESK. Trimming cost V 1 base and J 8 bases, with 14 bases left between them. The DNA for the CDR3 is TGTGCCAGCAGCCAAGGGATAAGGGGTGGCGAAAAACTGTTTTTT. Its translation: CASSQGIRGGEKLFF.

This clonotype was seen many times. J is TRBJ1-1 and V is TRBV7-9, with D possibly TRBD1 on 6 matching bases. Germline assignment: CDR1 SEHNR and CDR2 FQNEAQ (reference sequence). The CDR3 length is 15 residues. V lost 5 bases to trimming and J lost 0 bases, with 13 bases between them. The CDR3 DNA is TGTGCCAGCAGCCCCGCCGGGACAATGAACACTGAAGCTTTCTTT. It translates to CASSPAGTMNTEAFF.

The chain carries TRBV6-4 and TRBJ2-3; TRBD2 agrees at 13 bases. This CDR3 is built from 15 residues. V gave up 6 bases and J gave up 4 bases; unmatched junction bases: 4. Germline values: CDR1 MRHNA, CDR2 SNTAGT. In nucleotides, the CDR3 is TGTGCCAGCAGGAGGACTAGCGGGAGTGCAGATACGCAGTATTTT. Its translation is CASRRTSGSADTQYF.

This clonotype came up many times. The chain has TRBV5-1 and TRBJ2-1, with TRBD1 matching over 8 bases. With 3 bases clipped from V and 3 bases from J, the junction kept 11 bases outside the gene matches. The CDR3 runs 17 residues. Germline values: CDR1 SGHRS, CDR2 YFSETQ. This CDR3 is CASSSEKGQGHYNEQFF. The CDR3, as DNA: TGCGCCAGCAGCTCCGAGAAAGGACAGGGCCACTACAATGAGCAGTTCTTC.

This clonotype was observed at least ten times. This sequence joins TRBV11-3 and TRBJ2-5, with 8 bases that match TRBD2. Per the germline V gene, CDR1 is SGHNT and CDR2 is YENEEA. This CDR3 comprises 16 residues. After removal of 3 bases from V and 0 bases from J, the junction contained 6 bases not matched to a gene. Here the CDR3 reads CASSFKASGYQETQYF. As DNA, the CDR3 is TGTGCCAGCAGCTTCAAGGCTAGCGGGTACCAAGAGACCCAGTACTTC.

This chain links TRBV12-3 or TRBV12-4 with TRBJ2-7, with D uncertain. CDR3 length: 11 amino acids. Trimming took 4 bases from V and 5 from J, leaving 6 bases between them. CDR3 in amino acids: CASSSLDEQYF. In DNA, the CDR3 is TGTGCCAGCAGTTCCCTGGACGAGCAGTACTTC.

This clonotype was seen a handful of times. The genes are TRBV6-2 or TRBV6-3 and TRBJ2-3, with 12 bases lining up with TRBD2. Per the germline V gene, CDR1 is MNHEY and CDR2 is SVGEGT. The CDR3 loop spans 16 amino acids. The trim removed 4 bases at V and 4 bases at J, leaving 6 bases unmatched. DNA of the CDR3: TGTGCCAGCAGTTCATGGACTAGCGGGGTTTCAGATACGCAGTATTTT. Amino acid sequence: CASSSWTSGVSDTQYF.

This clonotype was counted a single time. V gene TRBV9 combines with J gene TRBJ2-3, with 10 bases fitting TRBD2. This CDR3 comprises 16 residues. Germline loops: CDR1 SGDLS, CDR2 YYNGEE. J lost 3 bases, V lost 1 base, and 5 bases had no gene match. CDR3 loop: CASSVQAGGRTDTQYF. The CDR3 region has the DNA TGTGCCAGCAGCGTACAAGCGGGAGGGAGGACAGATACGCAGTATTTT.

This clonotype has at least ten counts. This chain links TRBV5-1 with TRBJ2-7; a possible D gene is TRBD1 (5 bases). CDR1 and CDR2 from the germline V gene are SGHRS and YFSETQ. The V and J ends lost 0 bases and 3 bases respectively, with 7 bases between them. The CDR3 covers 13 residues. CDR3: CASSLGQNYEQYF. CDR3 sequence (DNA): TGCGCCAGCAGCTTGGGACAGAACTACGAGCAGTACTTC.

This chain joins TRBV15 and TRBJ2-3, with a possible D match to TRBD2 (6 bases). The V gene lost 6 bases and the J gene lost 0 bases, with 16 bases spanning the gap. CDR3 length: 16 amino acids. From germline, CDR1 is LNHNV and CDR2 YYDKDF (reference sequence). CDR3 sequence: CATSPGWGGSTDTQYF. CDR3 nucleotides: TGTGCCACCAGTCCAGGGTGGGGAGGCAGCACAGATACGCAGTATTTT.

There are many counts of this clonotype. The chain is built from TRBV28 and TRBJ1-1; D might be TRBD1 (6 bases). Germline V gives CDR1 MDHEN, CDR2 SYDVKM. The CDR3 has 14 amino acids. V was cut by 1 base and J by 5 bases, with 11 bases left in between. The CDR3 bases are TGTGCCAGCAGTTTATCGGCTAGGGGGACTGAAGCTTTCTTT. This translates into CASSLSARGTEAFF. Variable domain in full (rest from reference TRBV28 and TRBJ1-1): DVKVTQSSRYLVKRTGEKVFLECVQDMDHENMFWYRQDPGLGLRLIYFSYDVKMKEKGDIPEGYSVSREKKERFSLILESASTNQTSMYLCASSLSARGTEAFFGQGTRLTVV.

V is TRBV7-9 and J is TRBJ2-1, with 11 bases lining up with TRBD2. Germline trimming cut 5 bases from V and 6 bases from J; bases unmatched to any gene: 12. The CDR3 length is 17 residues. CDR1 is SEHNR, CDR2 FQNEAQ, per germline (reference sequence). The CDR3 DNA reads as TGTGCCAGCAGCCCCCCCCTCGGACTAGCGGGTTTCAATGAGCAGTTCTTC. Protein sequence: CASSPPLGLAGFNEQFF.

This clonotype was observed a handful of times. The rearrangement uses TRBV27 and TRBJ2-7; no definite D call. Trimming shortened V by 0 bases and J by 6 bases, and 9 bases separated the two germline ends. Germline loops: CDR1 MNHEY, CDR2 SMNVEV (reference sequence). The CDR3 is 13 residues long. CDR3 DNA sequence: TGTGCCAGCAGTTTATCCCCGGAAGGCGAGCAGTACTTC. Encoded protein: CASSLSPEGEQYF.

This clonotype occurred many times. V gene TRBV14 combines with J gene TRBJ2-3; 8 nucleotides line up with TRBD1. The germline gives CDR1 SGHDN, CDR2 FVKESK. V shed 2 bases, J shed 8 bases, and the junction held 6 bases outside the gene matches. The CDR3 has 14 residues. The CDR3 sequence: CASSQTGGVATQYF. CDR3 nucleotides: TGTGCCAGCAGCCAAACAGGGGGAGTAGCTACGCAGTATTTT.

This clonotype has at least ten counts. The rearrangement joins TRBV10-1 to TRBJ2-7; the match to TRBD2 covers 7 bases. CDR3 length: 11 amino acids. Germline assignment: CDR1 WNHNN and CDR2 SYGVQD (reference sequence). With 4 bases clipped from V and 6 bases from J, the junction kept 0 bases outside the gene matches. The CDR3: CASSGGGEQYF. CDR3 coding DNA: TGCGCCAGCAGTGGGGGGGGCGAGCAGTACTTC.

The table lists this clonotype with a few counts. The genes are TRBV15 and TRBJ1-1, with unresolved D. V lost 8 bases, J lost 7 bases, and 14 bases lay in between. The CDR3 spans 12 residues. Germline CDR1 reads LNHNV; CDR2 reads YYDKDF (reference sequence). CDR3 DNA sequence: TGTGCCACCTCGCAGCTAAGGAGTGAAGCTTTCTTT. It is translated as CATSQLRSEAFF. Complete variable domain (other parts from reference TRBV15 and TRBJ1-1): DAMVIQNPRYQVTQFGKPVTLSCSQTLNHNVMYWYQQKSSQAPKLLFHYYDKDFNNEADTPDNFQSRRPNTSFCFLDIRSPGLGDTAMYLCATSQLRSEAFFGQGTRLTVV.

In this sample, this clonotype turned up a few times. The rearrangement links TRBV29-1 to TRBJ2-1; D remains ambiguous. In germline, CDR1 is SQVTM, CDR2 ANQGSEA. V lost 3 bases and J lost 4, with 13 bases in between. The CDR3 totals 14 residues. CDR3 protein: CSVDVGNGYNEQFF. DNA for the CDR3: TGCAGCGTTGACGTGGGGAACGGGTACAATGAGCAGTTCTTC.

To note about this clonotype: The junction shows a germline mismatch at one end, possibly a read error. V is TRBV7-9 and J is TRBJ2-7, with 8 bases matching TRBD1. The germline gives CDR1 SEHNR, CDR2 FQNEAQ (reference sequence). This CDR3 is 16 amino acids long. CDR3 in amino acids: CASSWGQGALLYQQYF. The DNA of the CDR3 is TGTGCCAGCAGCTGGGGCCAGGGGGCCCTTCTCTACCAGCAGTACTTC.

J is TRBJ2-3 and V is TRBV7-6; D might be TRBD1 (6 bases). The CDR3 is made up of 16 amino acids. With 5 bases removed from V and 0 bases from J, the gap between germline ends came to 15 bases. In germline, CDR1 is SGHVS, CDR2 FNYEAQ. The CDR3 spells CASSLMDSASTDTQYF. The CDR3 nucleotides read TGTGCCAGCAGCCTAATGGACAGCGCTAGCACAGATACGCAGTATTTT.

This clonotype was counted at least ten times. The CDR3 sequence is CASSLLAGGNNEQFF. In nucleotides, the CDR3 is TGTGCCAGCAGCCTACTAGCGGGAGGGAACAATGAGCAGTTCTTC. The V call is TRBV6-6, the J call TRBJ2-1; 13 bases are a match to TRBD2. The CDR3 totals 15 residues. Germline V CDR1 and CDR2: MNHNY, SVGAGI (reference sequence). Unmatched junction bases numbered 4, after V lost 6 bases and J lost 5 bases.

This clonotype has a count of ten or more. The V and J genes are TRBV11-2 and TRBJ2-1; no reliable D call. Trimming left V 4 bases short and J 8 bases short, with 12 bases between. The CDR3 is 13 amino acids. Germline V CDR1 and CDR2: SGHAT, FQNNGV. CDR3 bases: TGTGCCAGCAGCTACCTAGTCGGCGATGAGCAGTTCTTC. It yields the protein CASSYLVGDEQFF.

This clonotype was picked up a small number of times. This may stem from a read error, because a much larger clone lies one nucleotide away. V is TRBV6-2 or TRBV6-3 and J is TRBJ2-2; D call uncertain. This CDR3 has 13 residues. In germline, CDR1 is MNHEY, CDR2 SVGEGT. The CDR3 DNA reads TGTGTCAGCAGTTACTCGGACACCGGGGAGCTGTTTTTT. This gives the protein CVSSYSDTGELFF.

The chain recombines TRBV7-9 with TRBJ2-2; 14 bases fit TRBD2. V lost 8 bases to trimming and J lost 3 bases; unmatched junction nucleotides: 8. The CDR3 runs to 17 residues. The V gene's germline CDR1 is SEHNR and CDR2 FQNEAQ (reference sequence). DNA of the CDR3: TGTGCCAGCTTAGGGACTAGCGGGAGTGTGTACACCGGGGAGCTGTTTTTT. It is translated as CASLGTSGSVYTGELFF. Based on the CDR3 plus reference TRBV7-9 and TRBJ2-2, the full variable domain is DTGVSQNPRHKITKRGQNVTFRCDPISEHNRLYWYRQTLGQGPEFLTYFQNEAQLEKSRLLSDRFSAERPKGSFSTLEIQRTEQGDSAMYLCASLGTSGSVYTGELFFGEGSRLTVL.

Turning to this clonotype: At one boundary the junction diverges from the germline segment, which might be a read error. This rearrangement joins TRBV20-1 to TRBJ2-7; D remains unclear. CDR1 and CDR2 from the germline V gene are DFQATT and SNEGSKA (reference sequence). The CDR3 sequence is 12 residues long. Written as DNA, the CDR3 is TGCATTGCTCCTACAGCGTCCTACGAGCAGTACTTC. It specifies CIAPTASYEQYF.

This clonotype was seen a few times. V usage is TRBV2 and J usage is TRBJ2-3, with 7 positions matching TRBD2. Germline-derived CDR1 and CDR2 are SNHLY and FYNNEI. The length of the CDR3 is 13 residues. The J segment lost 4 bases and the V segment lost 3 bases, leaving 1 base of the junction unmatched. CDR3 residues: CASSEAGADTQYF. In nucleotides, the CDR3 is TGTGCCAGCAGTGAGGCGGGAGCAGATACGCAGTATTTT.

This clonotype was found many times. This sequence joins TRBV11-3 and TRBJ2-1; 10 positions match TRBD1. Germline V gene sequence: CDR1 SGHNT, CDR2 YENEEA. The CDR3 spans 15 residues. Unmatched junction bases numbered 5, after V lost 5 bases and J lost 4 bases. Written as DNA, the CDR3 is TGTGCCAGCAGCGTTGGACAGGGGGGGTACAATGAGCAGTTCTTC. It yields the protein CASSVGQGGYNEQFF.

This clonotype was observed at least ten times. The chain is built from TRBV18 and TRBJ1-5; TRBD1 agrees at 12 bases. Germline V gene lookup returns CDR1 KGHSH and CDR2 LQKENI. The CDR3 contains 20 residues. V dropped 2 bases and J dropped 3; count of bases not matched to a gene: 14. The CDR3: CASSPGTGGVLPSPNQPQHF. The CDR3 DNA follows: TGTGCCAGCTCACCAGGGACAGGGGGCGTACTCCCGTCCCCCAATCAGCCCCAGCATTTT. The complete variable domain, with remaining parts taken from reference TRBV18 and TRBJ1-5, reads NAGVMQNPRHLVRRRGQEARLRCSPMKGHSHVYWYRQLPEEGLKFMVYLQKENIIDESGMPKERFSAEFPKEGPSILRIQQVVRGDSAAYFCASSPGTGGVLPSPNQPQHFGDGTRLSIL.

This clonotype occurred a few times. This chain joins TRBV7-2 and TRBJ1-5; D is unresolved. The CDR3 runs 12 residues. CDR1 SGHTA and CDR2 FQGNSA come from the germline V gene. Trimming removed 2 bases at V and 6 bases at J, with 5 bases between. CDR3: CASSLKGQPQHF. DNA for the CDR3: TGTGCCAGCAGCTTAAAGGGTCAGCCCCAGCATTTT.

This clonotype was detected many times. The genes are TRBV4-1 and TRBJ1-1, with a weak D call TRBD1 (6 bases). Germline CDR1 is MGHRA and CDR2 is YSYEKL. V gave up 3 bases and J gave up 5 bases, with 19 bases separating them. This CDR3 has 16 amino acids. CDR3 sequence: CASSQGIRGGGTEAFF. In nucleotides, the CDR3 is TGCGCCAGCAGCCAGGGGATCCGAGGGGGAGGGACTGAAGCTTTCTTT.

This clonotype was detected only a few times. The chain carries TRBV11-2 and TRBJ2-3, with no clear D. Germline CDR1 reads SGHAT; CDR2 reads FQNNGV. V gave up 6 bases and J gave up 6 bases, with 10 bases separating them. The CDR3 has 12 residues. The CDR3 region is CASRSDGDTQYF. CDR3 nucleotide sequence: TGTGCCAGCAGATCCGACGGTGATACGCAGTATTTT.

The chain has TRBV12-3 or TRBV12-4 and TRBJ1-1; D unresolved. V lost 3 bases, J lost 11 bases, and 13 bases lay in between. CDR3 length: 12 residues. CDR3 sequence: CASSFGGCGAFF. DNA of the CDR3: TGTGCCAGCAGTTTCGGAGGGTGTGGTGCTTTCTTT.